The rows below give T cell receptor beta chains drawn from one sample of a study of blood T cell repertoires in COVID-19. Clones were read by immunoSEQ multiplex PCR, and TCRdb kept only the in-frame ones, dropping some. The profile covers around 180,000 clones, with about 74% appearing a single time and around 3% taken by the ten largest. Input material: peripheral blood. These receptors originate from a woman aged 80 or over with acute or convalescent COVID-19. Each CDR3 is given without its conserved first and last residue.

CDR3	length	V	J
ASGTGTMNTEAF	12	TRBV5-1	TRBJ1-1
ASRGTENTEAF	11	TRBV5-1	TRBJ1-1
AWGIGDEQY	9	TRBV30	TRBJ2-7
SASWASGRVQAETQY	15	TRBV20-1	TRBJ2-5
ASSGTGLAGSEQY	13	TRBV2	TRBJ2-7
AWSAGLPPTGELF	13	TRBV30	TRBJ2-2
ASSPPLAGYADTQY	14	TRBV14	TRBJ2-3
ASSPWEADNYNEQF	14	TRBV6-2/TRBV6-3	TRBJ2-1
SASLQGAGQPQH	12	TRBV20-1	TRBJ1-5
ASSGELGLYNSPLH	14	TRBV7-9	TRBJ1-6
ASHRGDEAF	9	TRBV19	TRBJ1-1
ASSTPTRYEQY	11	TRBV7-2	TRBJ2-7
ASSIRPSGVSYEQF	14	TRBV19	TRBJ2-1
ASSFGFGGVATDTQY	15	TRBV5-4	TRBJ2-3
ASSPPTSGKYNEQF	14	TRBV18	TRBJ2-1
ASSPLAGGYTDTQY	14	TRBV7-9	TRBJ2-3
AISGLAGDVSGEQY	14	TRBV10-3	TRBJ2-7
ASSFGTSGNNEQF	13	TRBV5-1	TRBJ2-1
ASSPGLRPNTEAF	13	TRBV9	TRBJ1-1
ASSSSGWIAGGYEQF	15	TRBV7-2	TRBJ2-1
ASRAGRRDTQY	11	TRBV27	TRBJ2-3
AWSGLAGVFTGELF	14	TRBV30	TRBJ2-2
ASSFQRDIGDTQY	13	TRBV19	TRBJ2-3
ASTKGLAGFSTDTQY	15	TRBV27	TRBJ2-3
ASSLGTRNTEAF	12	TRBV5-1	TRBJ1-1
ASSLYGDNEKLF	12	TRBV27	TRBJ1-4
ASSTSALAGVKNEQF	15	TRBV19	TRBJ2-1
ASSLVRNTGELF	12	TRBV27	TRBJ2-2
ASSRQPGNTIY	11	TRBV3-1/TRBV3-2	TRBJ1-3
ASSPPGQVYEQY	12	TRBV7-9	TRBJ2-7
ASSQVPVTSTDTQY	14	TRBV4-2	TRBJ2-3
ASTVGGYEYGYT	12	TRBV6-5	TRBJ1-2
ASRGVSGTLDNEQF	14	TRBV7-9	TRBJ2-1
ASSLRGTGGDTQY	13	TRBV5-1	TRBJ2-3
ASSLNPGLATDTQY	14	TRBV3-1/TRBV3-2	TRBJ2-3
ASSPTDSEKLF	11	TRBV5-1	TRBJ1-4
ASSPATGPTGYT	12	TRBV5-1	TRBJ1-2
ASRRGEKLF	9	TRBV6-5	TRBJ1-4